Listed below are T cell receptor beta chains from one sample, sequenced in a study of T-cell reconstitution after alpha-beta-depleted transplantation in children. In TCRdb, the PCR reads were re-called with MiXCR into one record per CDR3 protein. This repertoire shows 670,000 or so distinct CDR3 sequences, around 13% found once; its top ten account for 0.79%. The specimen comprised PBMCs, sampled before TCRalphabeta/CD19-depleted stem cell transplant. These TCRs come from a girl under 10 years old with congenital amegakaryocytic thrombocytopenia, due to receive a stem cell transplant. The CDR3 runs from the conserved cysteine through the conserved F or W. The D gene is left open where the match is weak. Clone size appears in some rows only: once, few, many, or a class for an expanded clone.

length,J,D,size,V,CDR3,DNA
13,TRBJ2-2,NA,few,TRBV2,CASRRELSGELFF,TGTGCCAGCAGACGCGAGCTGTCCGGGGAGCTGTTTTTT
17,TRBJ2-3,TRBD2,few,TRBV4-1,CASSQDSLAGRADTQYF,TGCGCCAGCAGCCAAGATAGCCTAGCGGGACGGGCAGATACGCAGTATTTT
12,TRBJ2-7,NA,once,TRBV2,CASIAGPYEQYF,TGTGCCAGCATTGCGGGCCCCTACGAGCAGTACTTC
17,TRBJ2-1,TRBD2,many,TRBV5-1,CASSWGYYSGSDDEQFF,TGCGCCAGCAGTTGGGGGTACTATAGCGGGAGTGACGATGAGCAGTTCTTC
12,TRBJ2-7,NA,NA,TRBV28,CASGQKAYEQYF,TGTGCCAGCGGGCAGAAAGCCTACGAGCAGTACTTC
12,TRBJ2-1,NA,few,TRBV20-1,CSAKLLGNEQFF,TGCAGTGCTAAGCTACTAGGCAATGAGCAGTTCTTC
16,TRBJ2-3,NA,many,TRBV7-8,CASSTGGPFDTDTQYF,TGTGCCAGCAGCACGGGCGGACCATTTGACACAGATACGCAGTATTTT
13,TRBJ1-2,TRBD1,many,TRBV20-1,CSADTGANYGYTF,TGCAGTGCTGACACAGGGGCGAACTATGGCTACACCTTC
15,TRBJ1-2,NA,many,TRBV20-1,CSARDPTVLNYGYTF,TGCAGTGCTAGAGATCCGACAGTCCTTAACTATGGCTACACCTTC
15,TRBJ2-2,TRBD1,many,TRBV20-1,CSARDVDRATGELFF,TGCAGTGCTAGAGATGTCGACAGGGCCACCGGGGAGCTGTTTTTT
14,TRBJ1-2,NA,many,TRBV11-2,CASSFHSAGYGYTF,TGTGCCAGCAGCTTCCATTCGGCGGGCTATGGCTACACCTTC
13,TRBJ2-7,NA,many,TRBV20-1,CSATGIGGYEQYF,TGCAGTGCTACAGGTATCGGCGGCTACGAGCAGTACTTC
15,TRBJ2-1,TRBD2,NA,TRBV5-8,CASSDGGSTYNEQFF,TGTGCCAGCAGCGACGGGGGGTCAACCTACAATGAGCAGTTCTTC
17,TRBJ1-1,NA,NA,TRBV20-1,CCARSAPSPRSGTEAFF,TGCTGTGCTAGATCCGCCCCGAGTCCTAGGTCTGGCACTGAAGCTTTCTTT
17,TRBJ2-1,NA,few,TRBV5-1,CASSPILSGTSYNEQFF,TGCGCCAGCAGCCCCATCCTTAGCGGTACGAGTTACAATGAGCAGTTCTTC
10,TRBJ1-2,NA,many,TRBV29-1,CSVWGYGYTF,TGCAGCGTTTGGGGGTATGGCTACACCTTC
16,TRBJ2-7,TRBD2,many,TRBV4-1,CASSQLPTSGSYEQYF,TGCGCCAGCAGCCAACTCCCCACTAGCGGGAGTTACGAGCAGTACTTC
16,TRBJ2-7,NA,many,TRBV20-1,CSARIPQGFRSYEQYF,TGCAGTGCTAGAATCCCACAGGGCTTTCGGTCCTACGAGCAGTACTTC
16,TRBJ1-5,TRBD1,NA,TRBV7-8,CASSSLTGQLNHPQHF,TGTGCCAGCAGCTCCTTGACGGGACAGCTCAATCATCCCCAGCATTTT
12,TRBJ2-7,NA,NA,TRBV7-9,CSSSSKAYEQYF,TGTTCCAGCAGCTCAAAAGCCTACGAGCAGTACTTC
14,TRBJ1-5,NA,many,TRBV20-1,CSARDIGPNQPQHF,TGCAGTGCTAGGGACATAGGGCCAAATCAGCCCCAGCATTTT
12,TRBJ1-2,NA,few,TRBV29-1,CSVEIGIDGYTF,TGCAGCGTTGAAATCGGGATTGATGGCTACACCTTC
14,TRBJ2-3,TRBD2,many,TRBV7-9,CASSWTRSSDTQYF,TGTGCCAGCAGCTGGACTAGATCATCAGATACGCAGTATTTT